This is a list of T cell receptor beta chains from one sample in a study of shared clonotypes between healthy human individuals. Clones were sequenced by immunoSEQ multiplex PCR, and TCRdb holds only the in-frame ones, with some missing. The sample records around 2.5 million clones, 93% being singletons. Material: naive CD4+ T cells from PBMCs. These receptors were taken from a man in his late teens or twenties in good health. Some clones in this sample may be carry-over from other donors' samples. The CDR3 runs from the conserved cysteine through the conserved F or W. Each record gives: clone size, V gene, J gene, D gene, CDR3 DNA, CDR3 protein. A D gene is named only where the DNA matches it firmly. Only part of the rows carry a size: once, few, many, or a class if the clone is expanded.

>-|TRBV27|TRBJ2-2|-
TGTGCCAGCAGTTTATATTGGACCGGGGAGCTGTTTTTT
CASSLYWTGELFF
>-|TRBV9|TRBJ2-1|-
TGTGCCAGCAGCTCAAGGTACAATGAGCAGTTCTTC
CASSSRYNEQFF
>-|TRBV28|TRBJ1-5|TRBD1
TGTGCCAGCACCGCAGGGGGGAACCATCAGCCCCAGCATTTT
CASTAGGNHQPQHF
>-|TRBV19|TRBJ2-1|-
TGTGCCAGTAGTATCAGGCAGGTCGGGGGGCCCTACAATGAGCAGTTCTTC
CASSIRQVGGPYNEQFF
>-|TRBV4-2|TRBJ2-3|TRBD2
TGTGCCAGCAGCCAAGTGGGAGCTAGCGGACCCACAGATACGCAGTATTTT
CASSQVGASGPTDTQYF
>-|TRBV2|TRBJ1-1|-
TGTGCCAGTTGCGACAGACTTAACACTGAAGCTTTCTTT
CASCDRLNTEAFF
>-|TRBV5-1|TRBJ1-4|TRBD1
TGCGCCAGCAGCGCACAGGGGGCTATGGGTGAAAAACTGTTTTTT
CASSAQGAMGEKLFF
>-|TRBV5-8|TRBJ2-3|TRBD2
TGTGCCAGCAGCCTAGGACTAGCGGGAGGCGGCACAGATACGCAGTATTTT
CASSLGLAGGGTDTQYF
>once|TRBV11-3|TRBJ2-2|TRBD2
TGTGCCAGCAGCGGCTCTAGCGGGAGATCGGGCACCGGGGAGCTGTTTTTT
CASSGSSGRSGTGELFF
>-|TRBV7-2|TRBJ1-1|TRBD1
TGTGCCAGCAGCCCACACAGGGGCACTGAAGCTTTCTTT
CASSPHRGTEAFF
>-|TRBV6-5|TRBJ1-1|-
TGTGCCAGCAGTTCCCTCCGGGGCATGAACACTGAAGCTTTCTTT
CASSSLRGMNTEAFF
>-|TRBV2|TRBJ2-1|-
TGTGCCAGCATTGCGGGGTACTACAATGAGCAGTTCTTC
CASIAGYYNEQFF
>-|TRBV5-3|TRBJ1-2|TRBD1
TGTGCCAGAAGTCACGTCCTCCGGGACAGGGGGCGCTTTAAAGGCTACACCTTC
CARSHVLRDRGRFKGYTF
>-|TRBV5-4|TRBJ2-6|-
TGTGCCAGCAGCCAAGCCGGGACCCCTGGGGCCAACGTCCTGACTTTC
CASSQAGTPGANVLTF
>-|TRBV6-5|TRBJ1-2|-
TGTGCCACCCAAATCGGACGGACCGGTGGCTACACCTTC
CATQIGRTGGYTF